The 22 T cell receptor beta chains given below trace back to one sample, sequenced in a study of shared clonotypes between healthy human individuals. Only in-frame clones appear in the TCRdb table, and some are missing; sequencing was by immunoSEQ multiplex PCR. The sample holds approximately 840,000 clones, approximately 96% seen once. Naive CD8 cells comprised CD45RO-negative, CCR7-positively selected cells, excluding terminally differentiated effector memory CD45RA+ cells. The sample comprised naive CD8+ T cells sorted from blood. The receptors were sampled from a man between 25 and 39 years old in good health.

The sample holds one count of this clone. The CDR3 DNA follows: TGTGCCAGCAGCTTGTCGGGACAGACTATGAACACTGAAGCTTTCTTT. This encodes CASSLSGQTMNTEAFF. This sequence joins TRBV11-2 and TRBJ1-1; 7 nucleotides agree with TRBD1. After removal of 3 bases from V and 0 bases from J, the junction contained 7 bases not matched to a gene. Germline values: CDR1 SGHAT, CDR2 FQNNGV. The CDR3 runs to 16 residues.

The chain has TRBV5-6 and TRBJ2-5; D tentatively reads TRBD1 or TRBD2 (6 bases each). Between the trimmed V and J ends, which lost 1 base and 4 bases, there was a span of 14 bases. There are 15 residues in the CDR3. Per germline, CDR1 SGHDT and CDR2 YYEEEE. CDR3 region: CASSLYGRGGETQYF. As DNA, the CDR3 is TGTGCCAGCAGCTTGTACGGCAGGGGAGGAGAGACCCAGTACTTC. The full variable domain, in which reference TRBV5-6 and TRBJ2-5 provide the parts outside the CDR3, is DAGVTQSPTHLIKTRGQQVTLRCSPKSGHDTVSWYQQALGQGPQFIFQYYEEEERQRGNFPDRFSGHQFPNYSSELNVNALLLGDSALYLCASSLYGRGGETQYFGPGTRLLVL.

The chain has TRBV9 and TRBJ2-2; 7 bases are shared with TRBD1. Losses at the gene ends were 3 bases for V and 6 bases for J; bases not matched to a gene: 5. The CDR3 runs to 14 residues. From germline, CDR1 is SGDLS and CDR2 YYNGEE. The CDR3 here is CASSAPTGSGELFF. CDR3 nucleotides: TGTGCCAGCAGCGCTCCGACAGGGTCCGGGGAGCTGTTTTTT.

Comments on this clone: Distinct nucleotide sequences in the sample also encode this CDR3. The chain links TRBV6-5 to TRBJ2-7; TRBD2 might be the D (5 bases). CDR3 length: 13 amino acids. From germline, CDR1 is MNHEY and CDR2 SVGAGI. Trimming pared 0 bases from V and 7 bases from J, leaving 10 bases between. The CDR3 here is CASSYSAGLEQYF. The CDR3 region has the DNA TGTGCCAGCAGTTACTCCGCGGGTCTGGAGCAGTACTTC.

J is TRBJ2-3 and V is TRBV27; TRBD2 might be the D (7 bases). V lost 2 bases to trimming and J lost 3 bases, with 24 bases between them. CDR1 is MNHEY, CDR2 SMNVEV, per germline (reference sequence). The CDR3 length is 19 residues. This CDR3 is CASSLDQLAVLRGTDTQYF. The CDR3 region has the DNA TGTGCCAGCAGTTTAGATCAGCTAGCGGTCCTCAGGGGAACAGATACGCAGTATTTT.

In DNA form, the CDR3 reads TGTGCCAGCAGTTTCACCGACGGGACGGTATATGGCTACACCTTC. Its translation is CASSFTDGTVYGYTF. The genes are TRBV28 and TRBJ1-2; a weak D match, TRBD1 (5 bases). The CDR3 has 15 amino acids. The V and J ends lost 3 bases and 5 bases respectively, with 16 bases between them. The germline CDR1 and CDR2 sequences are MDHEN and SYDVKM.

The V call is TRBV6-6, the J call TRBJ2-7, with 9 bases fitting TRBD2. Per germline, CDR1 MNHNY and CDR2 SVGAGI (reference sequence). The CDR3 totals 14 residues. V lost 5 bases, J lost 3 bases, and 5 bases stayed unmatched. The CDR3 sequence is CASSRLADFYEQYF. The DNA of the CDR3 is TGTGCCAGCAGTAGACTAGCGGACTTCTACGAGCAGTACTTC.

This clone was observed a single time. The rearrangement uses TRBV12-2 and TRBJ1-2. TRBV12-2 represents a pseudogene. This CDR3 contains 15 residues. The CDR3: CASRPREKWGYGYTF. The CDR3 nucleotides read TGTGCAAGTCGCCCCCGGGAGAAATGGGGCTATGGCTACACCTTC.

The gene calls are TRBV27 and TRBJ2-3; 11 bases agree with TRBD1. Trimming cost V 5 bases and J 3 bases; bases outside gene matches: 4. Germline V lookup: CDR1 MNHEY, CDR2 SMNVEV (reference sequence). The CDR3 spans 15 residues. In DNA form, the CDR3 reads TGTGCCAGCAGTCGGGACAGGGGGTTAACAGATACGCAGTATTTT. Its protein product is CASSRDRGLTDTQYF.

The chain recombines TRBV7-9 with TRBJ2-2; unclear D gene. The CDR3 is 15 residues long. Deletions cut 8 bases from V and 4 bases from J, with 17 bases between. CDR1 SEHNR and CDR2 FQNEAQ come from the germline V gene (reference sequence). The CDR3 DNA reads TGTGCCAGCTTCTTGGGCTACTGGGGCACCGGGGAGCTGTTTTTT. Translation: CASFLGYWGTGELFF. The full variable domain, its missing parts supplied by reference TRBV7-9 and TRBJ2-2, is DTGVSQNPRHKITKRGQNVTFRCDPISEHNRLYWYRQTLGQGPEFLTYFQNEAQLEKSRLLSDRFSAERPKGSFSTLEIQRTEQGDSAMYLCASFLGYWGTGELFFGEGSRLTVL.

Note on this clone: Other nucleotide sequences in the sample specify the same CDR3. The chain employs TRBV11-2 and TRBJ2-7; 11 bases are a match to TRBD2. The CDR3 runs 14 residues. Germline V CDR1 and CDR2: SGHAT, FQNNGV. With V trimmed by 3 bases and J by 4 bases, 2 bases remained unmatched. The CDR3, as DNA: TGTGCCAGCAGCTTCGGGACTAGCGGATACGAGCAGTACTTC. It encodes CASSFGTSGYEQYF.

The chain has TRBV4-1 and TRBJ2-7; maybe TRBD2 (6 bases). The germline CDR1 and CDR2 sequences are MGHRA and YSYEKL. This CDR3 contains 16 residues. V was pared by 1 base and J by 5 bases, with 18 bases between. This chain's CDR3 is CASSQGEDSTRDEQYF. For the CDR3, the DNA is TGCGCCAGCAGCCAAGGGGAGGATTCTACTAGGGACGAGCAGTACTTC.

Written as DNA, the CDR3 is TGTGCCAGCAGTTTTAGGACAGGGCTTTCCGAGCAGTACTTC. Amino acids: CASSFRTGLSEQYF. The chain recombines TRBV27 with TRBJ2-7, with TRBD1 identical over 8 bases. This CDR3 is built from 14 residues. V dropped 3 bases and J dropped 6; count of bases not matched to a gene: 7. CDR1 is MNHEY, CDR2 SMNVEV, per germline (reference sequence).

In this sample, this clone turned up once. The CDR3: CASSLRFRDNEQFF. The DNA of the CDR3 is TGTGCCAGCAGCTTACGCTTCAGGGACAATGAGCAGTTCTTC. This chain joins TRBV11-3 and TRBJ2-1, with a possible D match to TRBD1 (5 bases). The V end lost 2 bases, the J end lost 5 bases, and 10 bases lay between the germline ends. Looked up from germline, CDR1 is SGHNT and CDR2 is YENEEA. This CDR3 is 14 amino acids long. The variable domain in full, completed from reference TRBV11-3 and TRBJ2-1, reads EAGVVQSPRYKIIEKKQPVAFWCNPISGHNTLYWYLQNLGQGPELLIRYENEEAVDDSQLPKDRFSAERLKGVDSTLKIQPAELGDSAVYLCASSLRFRDNEQFFGPGTRLTVL.

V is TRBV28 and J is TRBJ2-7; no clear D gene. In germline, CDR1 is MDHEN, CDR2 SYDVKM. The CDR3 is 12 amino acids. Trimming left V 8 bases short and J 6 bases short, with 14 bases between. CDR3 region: CASFGSDPEQYF. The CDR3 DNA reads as TGTGCCAGCTTCGGTTCCGACCCCGAGCAGTACTTC. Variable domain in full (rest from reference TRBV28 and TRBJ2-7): DVKVTQSSRYLVKRTGEKVFLECVQDMDHENMFWYRQDPGLGLRLIYFSYDVKMKEKGDIPEGYSVSREKKERFSLILESASTNQTSMYLCASFGSDPEQYFGPGTRLTVT.

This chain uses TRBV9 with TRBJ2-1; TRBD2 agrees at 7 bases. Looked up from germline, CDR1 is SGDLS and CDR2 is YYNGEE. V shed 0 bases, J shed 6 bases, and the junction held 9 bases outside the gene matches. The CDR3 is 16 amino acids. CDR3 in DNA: TGTGCCAGCAGCGTAGCTGGAGCGGGACGAGGCAATGAGCAGTTCTTC. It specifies CASSVAGAGRGNEQFF.

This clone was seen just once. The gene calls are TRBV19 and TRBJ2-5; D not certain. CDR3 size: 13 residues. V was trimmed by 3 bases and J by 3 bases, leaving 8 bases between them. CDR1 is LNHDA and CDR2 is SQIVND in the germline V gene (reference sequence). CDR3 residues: CASSIMAEETQYF. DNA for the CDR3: TGTGCCAGTAGTATTATGGCAGAAGAGACCCAGTACTTC.

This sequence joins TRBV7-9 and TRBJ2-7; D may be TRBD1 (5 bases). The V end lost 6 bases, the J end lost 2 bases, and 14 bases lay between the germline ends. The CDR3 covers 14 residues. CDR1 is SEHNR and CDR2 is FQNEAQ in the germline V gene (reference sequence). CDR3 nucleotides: TGTGCCAGCAGTTCGCTCGGACAACCCTACGAGCAGTACTTC. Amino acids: CASSSLGQPYEQYF.

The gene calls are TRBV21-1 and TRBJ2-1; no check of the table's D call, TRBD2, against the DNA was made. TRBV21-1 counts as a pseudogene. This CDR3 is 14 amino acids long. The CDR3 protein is CASLPGLKRGEQFF. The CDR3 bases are TGTGCCAGCTTACCGGGACTCAAACGGGGTGAGCAGTTCTTC.

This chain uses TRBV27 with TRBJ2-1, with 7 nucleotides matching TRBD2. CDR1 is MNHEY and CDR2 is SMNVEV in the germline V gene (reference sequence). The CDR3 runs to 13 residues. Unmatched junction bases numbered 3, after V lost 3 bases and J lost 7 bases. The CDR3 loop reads CASSFQGGNEQFF. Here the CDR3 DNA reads TGTGCCAGCAGTTTCCAGGGAGGGAATGAGCAGTTCTTC.

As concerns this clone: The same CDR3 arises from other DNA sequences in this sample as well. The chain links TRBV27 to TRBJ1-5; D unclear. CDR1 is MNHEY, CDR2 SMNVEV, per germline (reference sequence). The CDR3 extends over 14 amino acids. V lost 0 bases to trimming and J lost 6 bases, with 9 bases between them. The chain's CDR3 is CASSLSRVTQPQHF. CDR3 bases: TGTGCCAGCAGTTTATCGCGGGTAACTCAGCCCCAGCATTTT.

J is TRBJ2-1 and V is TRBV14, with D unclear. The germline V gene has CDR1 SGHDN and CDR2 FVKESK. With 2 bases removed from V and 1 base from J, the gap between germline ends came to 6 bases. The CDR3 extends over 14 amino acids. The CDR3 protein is CASSQWGSYNEQFF. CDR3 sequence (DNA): TGTGCCAGCAGCCAATGGGGTTCCTACAATGAGCAGTTCTTC.